These 21 T cell receptor beta chains came from one sample sequenced in a study of shared clonotypes between healthy human individuals. Data came from immunoSEQ multiplex PCR; TCRdb stores just in-frame clones and leaves some out. This table holds 1.4 million to 1.5 million clones, roughly 97% found once. Sequencing was done on a sample of naive CD4+ T cells sorted from blood. The subset denotes: CD45RA+ positively selected. The receptors were sampled from a man aged 25-45 years in good health.

The chain joins TRBV6-5 to TRBJ2-2; 9 bases align to TRBD2. The V gene's germline CDR1 is MNHEY and CDR2 SVGAGI. The length of the CDR3 is 16 residues. The V gene end was trimmed by 3 bases and the J gene end by 5 bases; junction bases not matched to a gene: 7. The CDR3 DNA reads TGTGCCAGCAGTTATAATAGCGGGGGACCGACCGGGGAGCTGTTTTTT. Translated, it gives CASSYNSGGPTGELFF.

This clone was seen only once. The CDR3 sequence: CASSLIVGQQYF. CDR3 nucleotide sequence: TGTGCCAGCAGCTTAATTGTTGGGCAGCAGTACTTC. This chain uses TRBV7-9 with TRBJ2-7; no reliable D call. The CDR3 loop spans 12 amino acids. V lost 2 bases to trimming and J lost 8 bases, with 10 bases between them. CDR1 SEHNR and CDR2 FQNEAQ come from the germline V gene (reference sequence).

This chain uses TRBV28 with TRBJ1-5, with 8 nucleotides matching TRBD1. The CDR3 consists of 19 residues. Trimming at V came to 2 bases and at J to 6 bases, leaving 18 bases not matched to a gene. Germline CDR1 MDHEN, CDR2 SYDVKM. This CDR3 reads CASSLRSRGPSRGTQPQHF. The CDR3 bases are TGTGCCAGCAGTTTACGATCCAGGGGGCCCTCAAGAGGGACTCAGCCCCAGCATTTT.

J is TRBJ2-7 and V is TRBV7-6; D unclear. The CDR3 loop spans 13 amino acids. The V gene's germline CDR1 is SGHVS and CDR2 FNYEAQ. V was cut by 1 base and J by 6 bases, with 10 bases left in between. CDR3 sequence (DNA): TGTGCCAGCAGCTTAGAAATAGAAGCCGAGCAGTACTTC. Translating gives CASSLEIEAEQYF.

J is TRBJ2-5 and V is TRBV10-3, with D perhaps given as TRBD1 or TRBD2 (5 bases each). This CDR3 region has 15 residues. Germline CDR1 reads ENHRY; CDR2 reads SYGVKD. The germline V and J ends were trimmed by 3 bases and 7 bases, with 18 bases remaining between them. The CDR3 reads CAISEPGTRAGTQYF. The CDR3 nucleotides read TGTGCCATCAGTGAACCCGGGACCCGGGCCGGGACCCAGTACTTC.

The J gene is TRBJ1-1, the V gene TRBV5-1, with D tentatively TRBD1 (6 bases). This CDR3 is built from 14 residues. V gave up 0 bases and J gave up 5 bases, with 11 bases separating them. Germline loops: CDR1 SGHRS, CDR2 YFSETQ. CDR3 coding DNA: TGCGCCAGCAGCTTGGTCCGGGGGCAAACTGAAGCTTTCTTT. Residues: CASSLVRGQTEAFF.

The chain uses TRBV5-1 and TRBJ1-4; the match to TRBD1 covers 9 bases. The germline CDR1 and CDR2 sequences are SGHRS and YFSETQ. J was trimmed by 0 bases and V by 0 bases; bases with no gene match: 6. This CDR3 is 18 amino acids long. The CDR3 coding sequence is TGCGCCAGCAGCTTGGGAGGGACAGGGTATGCAACTAATGAAAAACTGTTTTTT. Amino acids: CASSLGGTGYATNEKLFF. The entire variable domain, with the rest obtained from reference TRBV5-1 and TRBJ1-4, is as follows: KAGVTQTPRYLIKTRGQQVTLSCSPISGHRSVSWYQQTPGQGLQFLFEYFSETQRNKGNFPGRFSGRQFSNSRSEMNVSTLELGDSALYLCASSLGGTGYATNEKLFFGSGTQLSVL.

The gene calls are TRBV15 and TRBJ2-1; D might be TRBD2 (5 bases). Trimming took 0 bases from V and 10 from J, leaving 10 bases between them. Looked up from germline, CDR1 is LNHNV and CDR2 is YYDKDF (reference sequence). CDR3 size: 13 residues. Written as DNA, the CDR3 is TGTGCCACCAGCAGAGATTATCGCGGGGAGCAGTTCTTC. It codes for CATSRDYRGEQFF.

J is TRBJ2-5 and V is TRBV6-5, with TRBD1 as a possible D gene (8 bases). The CDR3 contains 15 residues. The V end was cut by 6 bases, the J end by 5 bases, with 19 bases between. Germline loops: CDR1 MNHEY, CDR2 SVGAGI. The CDR3 region is CASRVQGGGTETQYF. DNA of the CDR3: TGTGCCAGCAGGGTACAGGGGGGGGGCACGGAGACCCAGTACTTC.

This chain links TRBV28 with TRBJ1-1; no reliable D call. The CDR3 runs to 16 residues. The germline CDR1 and CDR2 sequences are MDHEN and SYDVKM. Deletions cut 5 bases from V and 3 bases from J, with 19 bases between. CDR3 in amino acids: CASSLRTRVGDTEAFF. The CDR3 DNA reads TGTGCCAGCAGTCTGCGAACTAGGGTAGGAGACACTGAAGCTTTCTTT.

This chain connects TRBV19 to TRBJ1-1; D gene ambiguous. Trimming pared 8 bases from V and 7 bases from J, leaving 17 bases between. CDR3 size: 13 residues. CDR1 and CDR2 from the germline V gene are LNHDA and SQIVND (reference sequence). CDR3 DNA: TGTGCCAGTCAAAGGGTAGGGAACCGTGAAGCTTTCTTT. It encodes CASQRVGNREAFF.

The J gene is TRBJ2-3, the V gene TRBV7-3; D is uncertain. The ends were cut back, 5 bases at V and 6 bases at J, with 9 bases in the middle. Germline CDR1 and CDR2: SGHTA and FQGTGA. This CDR3 is built from 12 residues. CDR3 sequence: CASSPGRDTQYF. CDR3 DNA: TGTGCCAGCAGCCCCGGACGGGATACGCAGTATTTT.

The chain is built from TRBV9 and TRBJ1-3, with TRBD1 matching over 7 bases. Germline V gene sequence: CDR1 SGDLS, CDR2 YYNGEE. The junction had 5 bases not matched to a gene; V was cut back by 5 bases and J by 0 bases. The CDR3 is made up of 15 amino acids. CDR3 coding DNA: TGTGCCAGCAGGAGAGGGGACAGCTCTGGAAACACCATATATTTT. It is translated as CASRRGDSSGNTIYF.

The rearrangement uses TRBV18 and TRBJ2-2, with 9 nucleotides matching TRBD2. CDR1 is KGHSH and CDR2 is LQKENI in the germline V gene. Unmatched junction bases numbered 8, after V lost 2 bases and J lost 4 bases. This CDR3 spans 17 amino acids. The CDR3 sequence is CASSPTLAGVPTGELFF. CDR3 coding DNA: TGTGCCAGCTCACCAACCTTAGCGGGAGTCCCCACCGGGGAGCTGTTTTTT.

This chain joins TRBV5-1 and TRBJ2-1; TRBD2 agrees at 7 bases. The CDR3 totals 16 residues. The germline gives CDR1 SGHRS, CDR2 YFSETQ. V trimming: 2 bases; J trimming: 4 bases; junction bases outside the gene matches: 9. The CDR3 DNA reads as TGCGCCAGCAGCTTCCCAAGCGGGGAACTATACAATGAGCAGTTCTTC. This encodes CASSFPSGELYNEQFF. Using reference TRBV5-1 and TRBJ2-1 for the parts outside the CDR3, the full variable domain is KAGVTQTPRYLIKTRGQQVTLSCSPISGHRSVSWYQQTPGQGLQFLFEYFSETQRNKGNFPGRFSGRQFSNSRSEMNVSTLELGDSALYLCASSFPSGELYNEQFFGPGTRLTVL.

Of note for this clone: This specimen includes other DNA sequences encoding the same CDR3. The V call is TRBV7-9, the J call TRBJ2-7; the D gene is possibly TRBD1 (5 bases). CDR3 length: 14 residues. Trimming left V 1 base short and J 4 bases short, with 11 bases between. CDR1 and CDR2 from the germline V gene are SEHNR and FQNEAQ (reference sequence). CDR3 sequence: CASSLGQGGYEQYF. Written as DNA, the CDR3 is TGTGCCAGCAGCTTAGGGCAGGGTGGTTACGAGCAGTACTTC.

The J gene is TRBJ1-1, the V gene TRBV10-3; TRBD1 matches at 9 bases. Germline V gives CDR1 ENHRY, CDR2 SYGVKD. The V segment lost 5 bases and the J segment 2 bases; nucleotides outside the gene matches: 9. This CDR3 contains 16 residues. CDR3 nucleotide sequence: TGTGCCATCAGTCGGGACAGGGTTTTATCCAACACTGAAGCTTTCTTT. This gives the protein CAISRDRVLSNTEAFF.

V usage is TRBV7-2 and J usage is TRBJ2-5, with D possibly matching TRBD1 (6 bases). CDR3 size: 15 residues. V lost 5 bases to trimming and J lost 2 bases, with 15 bases between them. CDR1 and CDR2 (germline): SGHTA, FQGNSA. The CDR3 DNA reads TGTGCCAGCAGCAGAAGGCCGGGACAACAAGAGACCCAGTACTTC. Amino acid sequence: CASSRRPGQQETQYF.

This sequence joins TRBV6-5 and TRBJ1-5; D is unclear. Looked up from germline, CDR1 is MNHEY and CDR2 is SVGAGI. The V gene lost 4 bases and the J gene lost 9 bases, with 13 bases spanning the gap. CDR3 size: 13 residues. The CDR3 coding sequence is TGTGCCAGCAGTTCGAACACGGGCCGGCCCCAGCATTTT. Protein: CASSSNTGRPQHF.

The chain couples TRBV7-2 to TRBJ2-3, with D unresolved. There are 13 residues in the CDR3. V shed 8 bases and J shed 1 base, with 10 bases lying between them. The germline V gene encodes CDR1 SGHTA and CDR2 FQGNSA. CDR3 nucleotides: TGTGCCAGCGGGCCATTCGGCACAGATACGCAGTATTTT. Its protein product is CASGPFGTDTQYF.

A single count supports this clone. The CDR3 DNA is TGTGCCAGCAGACGACGGGACGATGAAAAACTGTTTTTT. Encoded protein: CASRRRDDEKLFF. V is TRBV27 and J is TRBJ1-4; D might be TRBD1 (5 bases). CDR1 and CDR2 (germline): MNHEY, SMNVEV (reference sequence). Trimming stripped 6 bases from V and 6 bases from J, with 11 bases between. CDR3 length: 13 residues.